Listed below are T cell receptor beta chains from one sample, sequenced in a study of blood T cells in healthy people across ages. TCRdb re-called the 5' RACE reads with MiXCR, one entry per CDR3 protein. There are some 1.8 million distinct CDR3 sequences in the sample; around 42% occur only once, and roughly 23% lies in the top ten. Material for sequencing was blood. Receptors originate from a human donor in good health. Each CDR3 is given with its conserved first and last residue. For some rows the clone size is stated as once, few or many, or as a class when expanded; others skip it.

cdr3_aa clone_size j_call v_call
CASGDRGEQYF NA NA TRBV7-9
CASSLGALDGYTF many TRBJ1-2 TRBV7-9
CASSSFREHGYTF NA TRBJ1-2 TRBV6-6
CSASRETGQPQHF NA TRBJ1-5 TRBV20-1
CASSENKITNEKLYF NA TRBJ1-4 TRBV5-1
CASSRDRAPHNEQYF few NA TRBV6-2/TRBV6-3
CASSQDFVGSTDTQYF few TRBJ2-3 TRBV4-3
CTSSFRGTDTQYF NA TRBJ2-3 TRBV12-3/TRBV12-4
CVSRSRDSTNEKLFF few TRBJ1-4 TRBV7-9
CASSFTAQAEAFF few TRBJ1-1 TRBV12-3/TRBV12-4
CASSLQGPSSGANVLTF NA TRBJ2-6 TRBV5-1
CASSLLPGPYTF few TRBJ1-2 TRBV7-2
CASSEALFAGANVLTF few TRBJ2-6 TRBV6-1
CASSLAGARGDTQYF few TRBJ2-3 TRBV7-2
CASSPSGGYGTGELFF few TRBJ2-2 TRBV7-9
CASSLEGPGTGGTEAFF few TRBJ1-1 TRBV5-6
CASNGVRDLETDTQYF NA TRBJ2-3 TRBV28